This is a list of T cell receptor beta chains from one sample in a study of T-cell reconstitution after alpha-beta-depleted transplantation in children. Each CDR3 protein gets one entry after TCRdb re-called the PCR reads with MiXCR. This sample has about 640,000 distinct CDR3 sequences, with approximately 12% found just once. Sequencing used PBMCs, mostly from graft donor cells, obtained 360 days after TCRalphabeta/CD19-depleted stem cell transplant. These receptors all come from a male patient younger than 18 who had a stem cell transplant for acute myeloid leukemia, so the T cells may come from the graft donor. Both conserved end residues are trimmed from each CDR3. The D gene is left open where the match is weak. The size of a clone is reported for some rows only, either as once, few or many, or as a class for expanded clones.

abundance: .
j_gene: TRBJ1-6
v_gene: TRBV5-5
d_gene: TRBD1
len: 14
CDR3aa: ASSPSTGQGYSPLH

abundance: .
j_gene: TRBJ2-5
v_gene: TRBV20-1
d_gene: TRBD2
len: 14
CDR3aa: SAPQAGGPFGETQY

abundance: many
j_gene: TRBJ1-4
v_gene: TRBV12-3/TRBV12-4
d_gene: TRBD1
len: 12
CDR3aa: ASSPTDRSEKLF

abundance: .
j_gene: TRBJ2-3
v_gene: TRBV11-2
d_gene: TRBD2
len: 13
CDR3aa: ASSFTSERTDTQY

abundance: many
j_gene: TRBJ2-3
v_gene: TRBV27
d_gene: TRBD2
len: 16
CDR3aa: ASSFSRLAGGGTDTQY

abundance: .
j_gene: TRBJ2-1
v_gene: TRBV5-1
d_gene: .
len: 13
CDR3aa: ASSFMDGSYNEQF

abundance: many
j_gene: TRBJ2-1
v_gene: TRBV7-2
d_gene: .
len: 14
CDR3aa: ASSLTDRNTYNEQF

abundance: .
j_gene: TRBJ2-5
v_gene: TRBV9
d_gene: .
len: 13
CDR3aa: ASSVEVTPPETQY

abundance: many
j_gene: TRBJ1-1
v_gene: TRBV5-1
d_gene: TRBD1
len: 14
CDR3aa: ASSLVGGNMNTEAF

abundance: few
j_gene: TRBJ2-5
v_gene: TRBV11-2
d_gene: TRBD2
len: 14
CDR3aa: ASSLDPAGPVETQY

abundance: .
j_gene: TRBJ2-7
v_gene: TRBV28
d_gene: .
len: 13
CDR3aa: ASSFPERLRDEQY

abundance: .
j_gene: TRBJ2-5
v_gene: TRBV7-8
d_gene: TRBD1
len: 10
CDR3aa: ASTGGEETQY

abundance: many
j_gene: TRBJ1-1
v_gene: TRBV29-1
d_gene: .
len: 9
CDR3aa: SVVGGYEAF

abundance: .
j_gene: TRBJ2-1
v_gene: TRBV27
d_gene: .
len: 12
CDR3aa: ASPLYLRYNEQF

abundance: .
j_gene: TRBJ2-3
v_gene: TRBV4-3
d_gene: TRBD2
len: 14
CDR3aa: ASSQGTSGITDTQY

abundance: few
j_gene: TRBJ2-1
v_gene: TRBV11-1
d_gene: TRBD2
len: 17
CDR3aa: ASSLIGVQGSGRANEQF

abundance: many
j_gene: TRBJ2-5
v_gene: TRBV28
d_gene: .
len: 13
CDR3aa: ASSAWRGYQETQY

abundance: many
j_gene: TRBJ2-2
v_gene: TRBV29-1
d_gene: .
len: 12
CDR3aa: SVALGRWAGELF

abundance: .
j_gene: TRBJ1-5
v_gene: TRBV18
d_gene: .
len: 12
CDR3aa: ASSPGRIYQPQH

abundance: many
j_gene: TRBJ2-1
v_gene: TRBV9
d_gene: .
len: 12
CDR3aa: ASSVSASYNEQF

abundance: few
j_gene: TRBJ2-7
v_gene: TRBV5-1
d_gene: TRBD2
len: 14
CDR3aa: ASSYGLAGVENEQY

abundance: few
j_gene: TRBJ2-5
v_gene: TRBV7-8
d_gene: .
len: 12
CDR3aa: ASSPRLFKETQY

abundance: many
j_gene: TRBJ2-2
v_gene: TRBV7-8
d_gene: .
len: 14
CDR3aa: ASSSTGPLNTGELF

abundance: .
j_gene: TRBJ2-2
v_gene: TRBV5-6
d_gene: TRBD2
len: 18
CDR3aa: ASSLAPGLAGRRPTGELF

abundance: .
j_gene: TRBJ2-7
v_gene: TRBV12-3/TRBV12-4
d_gene: .
len: 12
CDR3aa: ASSYFSGSYEQY

abundance: .
j_gene: TRBJ2-7
v_gene: TRBV7-6
d_gene: TRBD2
len: 13
CDR3aa: ASSPGGSGVYEQY

abundance: .
j_gene: TRBJ2-7
v_gene: TRBV30
d_gene: TRBD1
len: 12
CDR3aa: AWSDGTVSYEQY

abundance: few
j_gene: TRBJ2-5
v_gene: TRBV29-1
d_gene: TRBD2
len: 10
CDR3aa: SVSAGVETQY

abundance: few
j_gene: TRBJ2-3
v_gene: TRBV24-1
d_gene: TRBD2
len: 13
CDR3aa: ATSDSGRAFDTQY

abundance: .
j_gene: TRBJ1-5
v_gene: TRBV30
d_gene: .
len: 14
CDR3aa: AWSAGEMRSNQPQH

abundance: .
j_gene: TRBJ2-1
v_gene: TRBV12-3/TRBV12-4
d_gene: .
len: 13
CDR3aa: ASTTQGTAGNEQF

abundance: .
j_gene: TRBJ2-2
v_gene: TRBV9
d_gene: .
len: 14
CDR3aa: ASSVDRAGYTGELF

abundance: many
j_gene: TRBJ2-7
v_gene: TRBV4-2
d_gene: TRBD2
len: 13
CDR3aa: ASSQETSGLYEQY

abundance: .
j_gene: TRBJ2-6
v_gene: TRBV30
d_gene: TRBD1
len: 15
CDR3aa: AWSRDRGFSGANVLT

abundance: .
j_gene: TRBJ2-3
v_gene: TRBV28
d_gene: TRBD2
len: 13
CDR3aa: ASTRTSGTPDTQY

abundance: .
j_gene: TRBJ2-7
v_gene: TRBV29-1
d_gene: .
len: 9
CDR3aa: SVDHDYEQY

abundance: .
j_gene: TRBJ2-1
v_gene: TRBV11-3
d_gene: .
len: 20
CDR3aa: ASSLVGAGQELLGHSYNEQF

abundance: .
j_gene: TRBJ2-1
v_gene: TRBV18
d_gene: .
len: 17
CDR3aa: ASSKEGVVVRTFSNEQF

abundance: few
j_gene: TRBJ2-1
v_gene: TRBV29-1
d_gene: TRBD2
len: 13
CDR3aa: SVEPLGLALGEQF

abundance: few
j_gene: TRBJ2-1
v_gene: TRBV6-2/TRBV6-3
d_gene: .
len: 12
CDR3aa: ASSYFPPTDEQF

abundance: .
j_gene: TRBJ2-1
v_gene: TRBV20-1
d_gene: TRBD2
len: 13
CDR3aa: SARDFSGSMNEQF

abundance: .
j_gene: TRBJ1-4
v_gene: TRBV14
d_gene: .
len: 15
CDR3aa: ASSLRSLRLFGEKLF

abundance: few
j_gene: TRBJ1-1
v_gene: TRBV11-2
d_gene: .
len: 10
CDR3aa: ASSPLGTEAF

abundance: few
j_gene: TRBJ2-3
v_gene: TRBV20-1
d_gene: TRBD2
len: 13
CDR3aa: SARDGGSGTDTQY

abundance: few
j_gene: TRBJ2-7
v_gene: TRBV5-5
d_gene: TRBD2
len: 13
CDR3aa: ASSHQRGFSAEQY

abundance: .
j_gene: TRBJ1-2
v_gene: TRBV18
d_gene: .
len: 12
CDR3aa: ASSPRERNYGYT

abundance: .
j_gene: TRBJ2-7
v_gene: TRBV29-1
d_gene: TRBD2
len: 17
CDR3aa: SAGGRPTSGRTYAYEQY

abundance: few
j_gene: TRBJ2-7
v_gene: TRBV28
d_gene: .
len: 15
CDR3aa: ASSFSFRDRNFYEQY

abundance: .
j_gene: TRBJ2-1
v_gene: TRBV12-3/TRBV12-4
d_gene: .
len: 13
CDR3aa: ASSSQAGFRHEQF

abundance: few
j_gene: TRBJ2-5
v_gene: TRBV7-9
d_gene: .
len: 12
CDR3aa: ASRPTPGKETQY

abundance: .
j_gene: TRBJ2-1
v_gene: TRBV12-5
d_gene: .
len: 11
CDR3aa: ASGLVSGGEQF

abundance: .
j_gene: TRBJ2-7
v_gene: TRBV18
d_gene: .
len: 14
CDR3aa: ASSPATSRIGYEQY

abundance: .
j_gene: TRBJ2-7
v_gene: TRBV28
d_gene: TRBD1
len: 13
CDR3aa: ASSPRTGITYEQY

abundance: .
j_gene: TRBJ2-7
v_gene: TRBV4-2
d_gene: .
len: 14
CDR3aa: ASSQVGQSLSYEQY